These 29 T cell receptor beta chains were all obtained from the same sample, sequenced in a study of blood T cell repertoires in COVID-19 (dated by TCRdb to 2020 to 2022). The library was obtained by the immunoSEQ multiplex PCR assay. Held by TCRdb, this immuneACCESS table contains in-frame sequences only and omits some clones. Under half of the omission traces to an unresolved V gene where checked; the cause of the rest is unknown. The sample table lists about 200,000 clones, roughly 75% of them with a count of one. Around 7.3% of the sample rests with the top ten. The material sequenced was peripheral blood. The source of these receptors is a woman aged 70 to 79 with acute or convalescent COVID-19.

The chain links TRBV4-3 to TRBJ2-3, with 9 bases matching TRBD2. The CDR3 consists of 18 residues. Germline V gene lookup returns CDR1 LGHNA and CDR2 YSLEER. After removal of 4 bases from V and 2 bases from J, the junction contained 13 bases not matched to a gene. As DNA, the CDR3 is TGCGCCAGCAGCCGAACGACCGCTCTAGCGGGGATCACAGATACGCAGTATTTT. It is translated as CASSRTTALAGITDTQYF.

V usage is TRBV5-4 and J usage is TRBJ1-2; no clear D gene. The germline CDR1 and CDR2 sequences are SGHNT and YYREEE (reference sequence). Trimming cost V 2 bases and J 8 bases, with 13 bases left between them. The CDR3 extends over 13 amino acids. The CDR3, as DNA: TGTGCCAGCAGCTTAACGCGGGATTGGGGCTACACCTTC. It encodes CASSLTRDWGYTF.

The sample holds a few counts of this clone. The chain carries TRBV20-1 and TRBJ2-3; TRBD2 is a possible D gene (6 bases). CDR1 is DFQATT, CDR2 SNEGSKA, per germline (reference sequence). Between the trimmed V and J ends, which lost 3 bases and 4 bases, there was a span of 17 bases. The CDR3 length is 15 residues. The CDR3 bases are TGCAGTGCTAGTGTCCCACTCCCTAGCGCAGATACGCAGTATTTT. Encoded protein: CSASVPLPSADTQYF.

The V gene is TRBV6-5, the J gene TRBJ2-3; weak D call: TRBD2 (6 bases). V gave up 8 bases and J gave up 2 bases, with 14 bases separating them. Germline V gene sequence: CDR1 MNHEY, CDR2 SVGAGI. The CDR3 loop spans 14 amino acids. For the CDR3, the DNA is TGTGCCAGCGCGCGGGACTTACCCACAGATACGCAGTATTTT. This sequence encodes CASARDLPTDTQYF.

The genes are TRBV7-2 and TRBJ2-7; D gene uncertain. Deletions cut 1 base from V and 3 bases from J, with 7 bases between. The CDR3 consists of 13 residues. CDR1 and CDR2 from the germline V gene are SGHTA and FQGNSA. The CDR3 region has the DNA TGTGCCAGCAGCTTAGTAGAGCGCTACGAGCAGTACTTC. The encoded protein is CASSLVERYEQYF.

This sequence joins TRBV6-6 and TRBJ2-3, with D possibly being TRBD2 (6 bases). V lost 0 bases and J 5 bases, leaving 12 bases between the germline ends. Germline CDR1 is MNHNY and CDR2 is SVGAGI (reference sequence). This CDR3 region has 15 residues. CDR3: CASSYSGSDKDTQYF. The CDR3 DNA reads TGTGCCAGCAGTTACTCCGGGAGCGACAAAGATACGCAGTATTTT.

This clone was recorded once. J is TRBJ2-3 and V is TRBV19; 10 bases agree with TRBD2. In germline, CDR1 is LNHDA, CDR2 SQIVND (reference sequence). The V gene end was trimmed by 7 bases and the J gene end by 2 bases; junction bases not matched to a gene: 6. CDR3 length: 15 amino acids. The CDR3 region has the DNA TGTGCCAGTAAAGGGACTAGCGTCTCCACAGATACGCAGTATTTT. Translation: CASKGTSVSTDTQYF. The full variable domain, its missing parts supplied by reference TRBV19 and TRBJ2-3, is DGGITQSPKYLFRKEGQNVTLSCEQNLNHDAMYWYRQDPGQGLRLIYYSQIVNDFQKGDIAEGYSVSREKKESFPLTVTSAQKNPTAFYLCASKGTSVSTDTQYFGPGTRLTVL.

The genes are TRBV2 and TRBJ1-2, with D possibly matching TRBD1 (6 bases). The V gene lost 5 bases and the J gene lost 4 bases, with 11 bases spanning the gap. This CDR3 spans 13 amino acids. Germline CDR1 reads SNHLY; CDR2 reads FYNNEI. The DNA of the CDR3 is TGTGCCAGCAGTATAGGACAGCTCTATGGCTACACCTTC. Amino acids: CASSIGQLYGYTF. Variable domain in full (rest from reference TRBV2 and TRBJ1-2): EPEVTQTPSHQVTQMGQEVILRCVPISNHLYFYWYRQILGQKVEFLVSFYNNEISEKSEIFDDQFSVERPDGSNFTLKIRSTKLEDSAMYFCASSIGQLYGYTFGSGTRLTVV.

The chain combines TRBV4-1 with TRBJ1-5; D gene unclear. CDR1 MGHRA and CDR2 YSYEKL come from the germline V gene. CDR3 length: 15 residues. The germline V and J ends were trimmed by 4 bases and 2 bases, with 12 bases remaining between them. Written as DNA, the CDR3 is TGCGCCAGCAGCCTCAACACGGGAGGCAATCAGCCCCAGCATTTT. It is translated as CASSLNTGGNQPQHF.

This clone was detected ten times or more. In the same sample, other DNA sequences code for this CDR3. The chain carries TRBV15 and TRBJ2-7, with TRBD2 as a possible D gene (6 bases). V was pared by 3 bases and J by 2 bases, with 11 bases between. The CDR3 is made up of 14 amino acids. Germline CDR1 LNHNV, CDR2 YYDKDF (reference sequence). This CDR3 reads CATSSSGGAYEQYV. The CDR3 DNA sequence: TGTGCCACCAGCAGCTCTGGCGGGGCCTACGAGCAGTACGTC.

The rearrangement uses TRBV5-1 and TRBJ2-2, with D hard to call. In germline, CDR1 is SGHRS, CDR2 YFSETQ. This CDR3 has 14 amino acids. V was shortened by 4 bases and J by 0 bases, with 7 bases between the two germline ends. In DNA form, the CDR3 reads TGCGCCAGCAGCCTGTATTCGAACACCGGGGAGCTGTTTTTT. Amino acid sequence: CASSLYSNTGELFF.

This chain uses TRBV9 with TRBJ2-5; 7 bases match TRBD1. Germline-derived CDR1 and CDR2 are SGDLS and YYNGEE. The CDR3 loop spans 15 amino acids. With 4 bases clipped from V and 3 bases from J, the junction kept 9 bases outside the gene matches. CDR3 amino acids: CASSPIPGTEETQYF. The CDR3 DNA reads as TGTGCCAGCAGCCCGATCCCCGGGACAGAAGAGACCCAGTACTTC.

This chain links TRBV30 with TRBJ1-5; 7 bases match TRBD1. After removal of 5 bases from V and 3 bases from J, the junction contained 7 bases not matched to a gene. CDR1 GTSNPN and CDR2 SVGIG come from the germline V gene (reference sequence). The CDR3 spans 14 residues. The CDR3 sequence is CAWQTGAINQPQHF. The CDR3 DNA sequence: TGTGCCTGGCAAACAGGGGCTATCAATCAGCCCCAGCATTTT.

The J gene is TRBJ1-2, the V gene TRBV9; 10 positions match TRBD1. Looked up from germline, CDR1 is SGDLS and CDR2 is YYNGEE. The length of the CDR3 is 14 residues. The J segment lost 3 bases and the V segment lost 7 bases, leaving 6 bases of the junction unmatched. The CDR3 spells CASGTGVGDYGYTF. The CDR3 coding sequence is TGTGCCAGCGGGACAGGGGTAGGGGACTATGGCTACACCTTC.

V is TRBV27 and J is TRBJ2-7; D gene uncertain. The germline V gene encodes CDR1 MNHEY and CDR2 SMNVEV (reference sequence). The CDR3 totals 14 residues. V lost 2 bases and J 4 bases, leaving 12 bases between the germline ends. CDR3 sequence (DNA): TGTGCCAGCAGTTTAAAGCCTTTGAGATACGAGCAGTACTTC. Amino acids: CASSLKPLRYEQYF.

This clone has more than one count but fewer than ten. The V call is TRBV10-3, the J call TRBJ2-2, with D perhaps matching TRBD1 (6 bases). This CDR3 spans 13 amino acids. Germline V gene lookup returns CDR1 ENHRY and CDR2 SYGVKD. V was cut by 10 bases and J by 5 bases, with 14 bases left in between. CDR3 protein: CASDRIGTGELFF. The CDR3 coding sequence is TGTGCCAGCGACAGGATAGGAACCGGGGAGCTGTTTTTT.

The chain employs TRBV7-2 and TRBJ2-5; D not certain. The germline V and J ends were trimmed by 1 base and 5 bases, with 11 bases remaining between them. CDR3 length: 14 amino acids. The germline V gene encodes CDR1 SGHTA and CDR2 FQGNSA. The CDR3 loop reads CASSLGGFPETQYF. CDR3 DNA sequence: TGTGCCAGCAGCTTAGGAGGTTTCCCCGAGACCCAGTACTTC.

This clone has only a few counts. V and J are TRBV30 and TRBJ2-3; the D gene is possibly TRBD2 (5 bases). The length of the CDR3 is 16 residues. Germline V gene lookup returns CDR1 GTSNPN and CDR2 SVGIG (reference sequence). Trimming took 0 bases from V and 3 from J, leaving 16 bases between them. CDR3 DNA: TGTGCCTGGAGTGTATACAGCTCCCCGGGGACAGATACGCAGTATTTT. This sequence encodes CAWSVYSSPGTDTQYF.

This clone has a handful of counts. This sequence joins TRBV3-1 (or the pseudogene TRBV3-2) and TRBJ2-3, with 15 bases matching TRBD2. The CDR3 totals 17 residues. Looked up from germline, CDR1 is LGHDT and CDR2 is YNNKEL (reference sequence). V trimming: 7 bases; J trimming: 4 bases; junction bases outside the gene matches: 9. CDR3 loop: CASTRTSGGAGPDTQYF. Written as DNA, the CDR3 is TGTGCCAGCACCCGGACTAGCGGGGGGGCGGGACCAGATACGCAGTATTTT.

For the CDR3, the DNA is TGTGCCATAAGCGACGGTGGGTACATTCAGTACTTC. Encoded protein: CAISDGGYIQYF. The chain carries TRBV10-3 and TRBJ2-4; D is unclear. Deletions cut 9 bases from V and 8 bases from J, with 14 bases between. Germline assignment: CDR1 ENHRY and CDR2 SYGVKD. The CDR3 runs to 12 residues.

This clone occurred a few times. The rearrangement uses TRBV19 and TRBJ2-3; 10 bases map to TRBD2. CDR3 length: 13 amino acids. V shed 10 bases and J 5 bases; nucleotides not matched to a gene: 6. The germline V gene encodes CDR1 LNHDA and CDR2 SQIVND (reference sequence). CDR3 in amino acids: CATGTSVRDTQYF. CDR3 DNA: TGTGCCACCGGGACTAGCGTTAGAGATACGCAGTATTTT.

J is TRBJ2-3 and V is TRBV3-1 (or the pseudogene TRBV3-2), with 7 bases that match TRBD2. Germline CDR1 reads LGHDT; CDR2 reads YNNKEL (reference sequence). V gave up 5 bases and J gave up 0 bases; unmatched junction bases: 5. This CDR3 has 15 amino acids. This CDR3 reads CASSRLAVSTDTQYF. In DNA, the CDR3 is TGTGCCAGCAGCAGGCTAGCGGTAAGCACAGATACGCAGTATTTT.

This clone appeared once. The chain recombines TRBV6-6 with TRBJ1-3; D is uncertain. The CDR3 consists of 14 residues. The V gene's germline CDR1 is MNHNY and CDR2 SVGAGI (reference sequence). V dropped 5 bases and J dropped 0 bases, with 8 bases sitting between them. The chain's CDR3 is CASSGTASGNTIYF. The DNA of the CDR3 is TGTGCCAGCAGTGGCACCGCCTCTGGAAACACCATATATTTT.

The V and J genes are TRBV24-1 and TRBJ2-1, with D tentatively TRBD1 (6 bases). The germline CDR1 and CDR2 sequences are KGHDR and SFDVKD. V shed 7 bases and J shed 0 bases, with 12 bases lying between them. The CDR3 length is 15 residues. CDR3 sequence (DNA): TGTGCCACCAGCCCCAGGACAGTCTCCTACAATGAGCAGTTCTTC. Protein sequence: CATSPRTVSYNEQFF.

Concerning this clone: Sequence at one end of the junction differs from germline and may be a read error. The rearrangement joins TRBV7-8 to TRBJ2-5; a weak D match, TRBD2 (6 bases). The CDR3 spans 12 residues. Germline V gives CDR1 SGHVS, CDR2 FQNEAQ. DNA for the CDR3: TGTGCCAGCAGCTTAGTAGAAGGACTACCTAACTTC. This translates into CASSLVEGLPNF.

The rearrangement uses TRBV13 and TRBJ2-2; possible D gene TRBD1, 5 bases. The CDR3 is 15 residues long. The V end was cut by 4 bases, the J end by 3 bases, with 12 bases between. Germline-derived CDR1 and CDR2 are PRHDT and FYEKMQ (reference sequence). DNA for the CDR3: TGTGCCAGCAGCTCTTACAGGTCCTACACCGGGGAGCTGTTTTTT. Translation gives CASSSYRSYTGELFF. The full variable domain, completed using reference TRBV13 and TRBJ2-2, is AAGVIQSPRHLIKEKRETATLKCYPIPRHDTVYWYQQGPGQDPQFLISFYEKMQSDKGSIPDRFSAQQFSDYHSELNMSSLELGDSALYFCASSSYRSYTGELFFGEGSRLTVL.

The chain joins TRBV7-2 to TRBJ2-1; TRBD2 agrees at 11 bases. In germline, CDR1 is SGHTA, CDR2 FQGNSA. V was pared by 7 bases and J by 0 bases, with 8 bases of the junction left unmatched. The CDR3 totals 17 residues. The CDR3 region has the DNA TGTGCCAGCACCATGACTAGCGGGGTAAGCTCCTACAATGAGCAGTTCTTC. It encodes CASTMTSGVSSYNEQFF.

CDR3 in amino acids: CASSQASLGSGYTF. CDR3 coding DNA: TGTGCCAGCAGCCAGGCTTCGTTAGGGAGTGGCTACACCTTC. This chain joins TRBV7-8 and TRBJ1-2; no clear D gene. Between the trimmed V and J ends, which lost 5 bases and 7 bases, there was a span of 17 bases. CDR3 length: 14 residues. Germline CDR1 SGHVS, CDR2 FQNEAQ.

The chain recombines TRBV9 with TRBJ2-1; 10 bases line up with TRBD1. CDR1 is SGDLS, CDR2 YYNGEE, per germline. After removal of 4 bases from V and 2 bases from J, the junction contained 3 bases not matched to a gene. The CDR3 runs 15 residues. CDR3 region: CASSLGQGAYNEQFF. CDR3 sequence (DNA): TGTGCCAGCAGCCTCGGACAGGGGGCCTACAATGAGCAGTTCTTC.